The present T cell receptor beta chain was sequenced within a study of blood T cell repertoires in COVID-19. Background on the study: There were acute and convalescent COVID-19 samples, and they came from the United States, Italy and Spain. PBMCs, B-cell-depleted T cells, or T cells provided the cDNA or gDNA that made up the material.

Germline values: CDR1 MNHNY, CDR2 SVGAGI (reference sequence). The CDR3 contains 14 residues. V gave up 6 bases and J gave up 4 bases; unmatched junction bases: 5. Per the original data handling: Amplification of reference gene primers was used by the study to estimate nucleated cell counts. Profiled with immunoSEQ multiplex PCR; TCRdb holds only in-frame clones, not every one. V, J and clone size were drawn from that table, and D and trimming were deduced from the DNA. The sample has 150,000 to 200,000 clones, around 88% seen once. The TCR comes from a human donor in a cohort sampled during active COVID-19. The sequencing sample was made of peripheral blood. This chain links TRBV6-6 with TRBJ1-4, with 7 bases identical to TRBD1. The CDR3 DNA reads TGTGCCAGCAGAAGGACAGGCGATAATGAAAAACTGTTTTTT. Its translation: CASRRTGDNEKLFF.